This T cell receptor (beta chain) came from a study of blood T cell repertoires in COVID-19. Libraries were prepared by immunoSEQ multiplex PCR; TCRdb keeps only in-frame clonotypes and omits some of them. This table has about 160,000 clones, 80% to 90% appearing once. Germline values: CDR1 LGHNA, CDR2 YSLEER. The CDR3 has 18 amino acids. With 4 bases clipped from V and 0 bases from J, the junction kept 13 bases outside the gene matches. What was sequenced was peripheral blood. The chain joins TRBV4-3 to TRBJ2-5; TRBD1 agrees at 8 bases. This clonotype originated in a human donor in a cohort sampled during active COVID-19. CDR3 in DNA: TGCGCCAGCAGCCCCGCGACAGGGGCAGCGACGTACCAAGAGACCCAGTACTTC. Translation gives CASSPATGAATYQETQYF.